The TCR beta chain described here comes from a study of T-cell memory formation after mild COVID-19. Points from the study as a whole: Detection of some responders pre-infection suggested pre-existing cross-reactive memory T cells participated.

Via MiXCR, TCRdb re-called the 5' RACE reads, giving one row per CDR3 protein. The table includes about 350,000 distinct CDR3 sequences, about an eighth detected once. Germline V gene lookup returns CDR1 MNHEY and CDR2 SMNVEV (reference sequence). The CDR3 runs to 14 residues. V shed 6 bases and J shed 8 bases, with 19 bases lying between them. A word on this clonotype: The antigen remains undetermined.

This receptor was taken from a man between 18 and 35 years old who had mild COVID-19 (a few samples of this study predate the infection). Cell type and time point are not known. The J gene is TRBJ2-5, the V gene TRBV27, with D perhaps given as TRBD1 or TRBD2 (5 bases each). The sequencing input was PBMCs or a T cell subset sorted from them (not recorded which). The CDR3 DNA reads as TGTGCCAGCAGCAGTCGGGGCCTACGTGATACCCAGTACTTC. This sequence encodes CASSSRGLRDTQYF.